This TCR beta chain was captured by sequencing in a study of T cells expressing NK-cell markers. Study-level background: Source material for TCR beta repertoires consisted of sorted CD3+CD56+NKG2C+, CD3+CD56+NKG2C- and CD3+CD56-NKG2C+ T cells. Study observations and caveats: Of CD8+ T cells, roughly 1.0-7.5% belonged to dominant NKG2C+ clonotypes in several donors.

From its re-call of the 5' RACE reads, TCRdb lists each CDR3 protein once, without DNA. The specimen's table records 550,000 to 600,000 distinct CDR3 sequences. CDR3 size: 17 residues. Regarding this clonotype: Its matching antigen is unknown.

The specimen was blood T cells: a sorted CD56 or NKG2C T cell subset, CD4+ or CD8+ T cells, or bulk PBMC T cells (not recorded which). The source is a man younger than 35 in good health. The V call is TRBV12-3 or TRBV12-4, the J call TRBJ2-5; with no DNA, the TCRdb D assignment of TRBD2 cannot be verified. The CDR3 here is CASSLGRGLAGVETQYF.